The rows below give T cell receptor beta chains drawn from one sample of a study of blood T cell repertoires in COVID-19. The repertoire was sequenced with immunoSEQ multiplex PCR; TCRdb's copy has only in-frame clones and lacks some. The sample yields 250,000 or so clones, approximately 86% seen once. The sequenced material came from peripheral blood. The receptors here all came from a woman aged 60 to 75 with active or convalescent COVID-19. CDR3s include the opening cysteine and the closing phenylalanine or tryptophan. A D gene is named only where the DNA matches it firmly. Rows give clone size only sometimes, using once, few, many, or a class for an expanded clone.

clone size: NA
V gene: TRBV7-7
J gene: TRBJ2-1
D gene: TRBD2
CDR3 DNA: TGTGCTAGCAGCTTAGTCGGGGGGGCCTACAATGAGCAGTTCTTC
CDR3 protein: CASSLVGGAYNEQFF

clone size: NA
V gene: TRBV5-1
J gene: TRBJ2-1
D gene: TRBD1
CDR3 DNA: TGCGCCAGCAGCTTGGTCGGGACAGACTACAATGAGCAGTTCTTC
CDR3 protein: CASSLVGTDYNEQFF

clone size: NA
V gene: TRBV12-3/TRBV12-4
J gene: TRBJ1-1
D gene: NA
CDR3 DNA: TGTGCCAGCAGTTTAGCAGAGAAGACTGAAGCTTTCTTT
CDR3 protein: CASSLAEKTEAFF

clone size: NA
V gene: TRBV13
J gene: TRBJ2-1
D gene: TRBD2
CDR3 DNA: TGTGCCAGCAGCACCCGACTAGCGGGGGGGAACAATGAGCAGTTCTTC
CDR3 protein: CASSTRLAGGNNEQFF

clone size: NA
V gene: TRBV4-1
J gene: TRBJ2-3
D gene: NA
CDR3 DNA: TGCGCCAGCAGCCAAGATGGGACTCGTACACGTACGCAGTATTTT
CDR3 protein: CASSQDGTRTRTQYF

clone size: once
V gene: TRBV27
J gene: TRBJ1-1
D gene: NA
CDR3 DNA: TGTGCCAGCAGCTTCGACAGGACGAACACTGAAGCTTTCTTT
CDR3 protein: CASSFDRTNTEAFF

clone size: NA
V gene: TRBV12-3/TRBV12-4
J gene: TRBJ2-5
D gene: NA
CDR3 DNA: TGTGCCAGCAGCGGAGAGACCCAGTACTTC
CDR3 protein: CASSGETQYF

clone size: NA
V gene: TRBV19
J gene: TRBJ2-7
D gene: TRBD1
CDR3 DNA: TGTGCCAGTAGTAGAGCCCTACAGGGGGGCGAGCAGTACTTC
CDR3 protein: CASSRALQGGEQYF

clone size: NA
V gene: TRBV11-2
J gene: TRBJ2-1
D gene: TRBD2
CDR3 DNA: TGTGCCAGCAGCGCCACTAGCGGGATTAATGAGCAGTTCTTC
CDR3 protein: CASSATSGINEQFF

clone size: NA
V gene: TRBV28
J gene: TRBJ2-5
D gene: NA
CDR3 DNA: TGTGCCAGCAGTTTGTTCTCTAAAGAGACCCAGTACTTC
CDR3 protein: CASSLFSKETQYF

clone size: NA
V gene: TRBV28
J gene: TRBJ2-3
D gene: NA
CDR3 DNA: TGTGCCAGCAGTATTACAGGGAGTGAGACAGATACGCAGTATTTT
CDR3 protein: CASSITGSETDTQYF

clone size: NA
V gene: TRBV28
J gene: TRBJ2-6
D gene: NA
CDR3 DNA: TGTGCCAGCAGTTCGACGATTCTGCCCCCGGGGGACTCTGGGGCCAACGTCCTGACTTTC
CDR3 protein: CASSSTILPPGDSGANVLTF

clone size: NA
V gene: TRBV7-8
J gene: TRBJ2-7
D gene: TRBD2
CDR3 DNA: TGTGCCAGCAGCTTAGCCGCGGGAGGGCACGAGCAGTACTTC
CDR3 protein: CASSLAAGGHEQYF

clone size: NA
V gene: TRBV27
J gene: TRBJ2-2
D gene: TRBD2
CDR3 DNA: TGTGCCAGCACCAGAACGAGCCTAGCGGGAGCCGGGGAGCTGTTTTTT
CDR3 protein: CASTRTSLAGAGELFF

clone size: NA
V gene: TRBV6-5
J gene: TRBJ1-1
D gene: NA
CDR3 DNA: TGTGCCAGCAGACCCCGGGGGACGGTCGAAGCTTTCTTT
CDR3 protein: CASRPRGTVEAFF

clone size: NA
V gene: TRBV7-9
J gene: TRBJ2-1
D gene: NA
CDR3 DNA: TGTGCCAGCGGGACTCAGGACAATGAGCAGTTCTTC
CDR3 protein: CASGTQDNEQFF

clone size: once
V gene: TRBV3-1/TRBV3-2
J gene: TRBJ2-7
D gene: NA
CDR3 DNA: TGTGCCAGCAGCCAAGATCTAGCGACGGGGGAGCAGTACTTC
CDR3 protein: CASSQDLATGEQYF

clone size: many
V gene: TRBV9
J gene: TRBJ1-2
D gene: TRBD1
CDR3 DNA: TGTGCCAGCAGCAACTCCCCGACAGGGCAAGGTGGCTACACCTTC
CDR3 protein: CASSNSPTGQGGYTF

clone size: NA
V gene: TRBV7-9
J gene: TRBJ2-1
D gene: TRBD2
CDR3 DNA: TGTGCCAGCAGCTCTTCCCCCGGGACTAGCGGGAGAGATGAGCAGTTCTTC
CDR3 protein: CASSSSPGTSGRDEQFF

clone size: NA
V gene: TRBV6-1
J gene: TRBJ2-7
D gene: NA
CDR3 DNA: TGTGCCAGCAGTGACGGTCCTTCTCCCTCCTACGAGCAGTACTTC
CDR3 protein: CASSDGPSPSYEQYF

clone size: NA
V gene: TRBV5-4
J gene: TRBJ1-1
D gene: TRBD1
CDR3 DNA: TGTGCCAGCAGCTCGCCAGGGGGCACTGAAGCTTTCTTT
CDR3 protein: CASSSPGGTEAFF

clone size: NA
V gene: TRBV7-2
J gene: TRBJ2-2
D gene: NA
CDR3 DNA: TGTGCCAGCAGCTTTGCGGAAACCGGGGAGCTGTTTTTT
CDR3 protein: CASSFAETGELFF